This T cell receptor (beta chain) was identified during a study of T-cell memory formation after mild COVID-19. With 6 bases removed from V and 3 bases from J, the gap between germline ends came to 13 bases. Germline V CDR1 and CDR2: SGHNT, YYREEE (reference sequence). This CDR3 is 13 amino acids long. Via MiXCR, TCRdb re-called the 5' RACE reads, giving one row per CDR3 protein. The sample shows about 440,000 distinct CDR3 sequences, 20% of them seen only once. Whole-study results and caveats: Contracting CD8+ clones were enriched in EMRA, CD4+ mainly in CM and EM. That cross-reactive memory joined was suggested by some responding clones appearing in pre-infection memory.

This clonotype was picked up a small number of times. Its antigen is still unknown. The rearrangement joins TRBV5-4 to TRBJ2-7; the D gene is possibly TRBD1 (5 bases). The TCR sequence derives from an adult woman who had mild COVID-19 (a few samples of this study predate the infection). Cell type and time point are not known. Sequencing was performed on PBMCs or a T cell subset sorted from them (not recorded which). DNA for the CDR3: TGTGCCAGCACGACCCAGCAGGGCTACGAGCAGTACTTC. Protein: CASTTQQGYEQYF.